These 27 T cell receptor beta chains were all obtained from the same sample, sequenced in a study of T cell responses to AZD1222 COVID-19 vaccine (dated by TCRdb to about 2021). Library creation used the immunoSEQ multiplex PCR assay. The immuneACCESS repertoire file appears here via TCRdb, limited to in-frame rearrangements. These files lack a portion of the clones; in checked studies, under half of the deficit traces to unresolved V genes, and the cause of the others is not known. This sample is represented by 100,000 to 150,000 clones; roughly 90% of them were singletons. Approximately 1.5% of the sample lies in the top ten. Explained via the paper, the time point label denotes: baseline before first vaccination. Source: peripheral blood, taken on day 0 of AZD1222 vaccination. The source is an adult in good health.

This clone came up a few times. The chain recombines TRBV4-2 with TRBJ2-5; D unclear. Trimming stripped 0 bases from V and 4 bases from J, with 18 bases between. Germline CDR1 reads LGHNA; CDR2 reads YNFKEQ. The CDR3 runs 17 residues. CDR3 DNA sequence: TGTGCCAGCAGCCAAGAAGACCCTTGGGGTCCCTCAGAGACCCAGTACTTC. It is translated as CASSQEDPWGPSETQYF.

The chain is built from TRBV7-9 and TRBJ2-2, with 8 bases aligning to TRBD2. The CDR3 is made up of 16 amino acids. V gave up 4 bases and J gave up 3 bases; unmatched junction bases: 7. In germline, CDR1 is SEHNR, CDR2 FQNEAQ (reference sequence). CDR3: CASSWAGTSDTGELFF. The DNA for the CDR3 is TGTGCCAGCAGCTGGGCCGGGACTAGTGACACCGGGGAGCTGTTTTTT.

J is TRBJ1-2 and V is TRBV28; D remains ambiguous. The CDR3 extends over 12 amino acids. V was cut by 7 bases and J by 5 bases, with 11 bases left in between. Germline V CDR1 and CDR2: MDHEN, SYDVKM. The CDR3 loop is CASTGPRYGYTF. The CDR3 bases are TGTGCCAGCACCGGCCCGAGGTATGGCTACACCTTC.

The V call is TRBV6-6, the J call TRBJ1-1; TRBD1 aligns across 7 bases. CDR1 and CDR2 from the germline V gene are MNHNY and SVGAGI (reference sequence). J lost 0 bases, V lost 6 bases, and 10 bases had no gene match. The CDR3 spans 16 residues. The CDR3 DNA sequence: TGTGCCAGCAGGAGACAGGGTTTGGGCATGAACACTGAAGCTTTCTTT. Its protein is CASRRQGLGMNTEAFF.

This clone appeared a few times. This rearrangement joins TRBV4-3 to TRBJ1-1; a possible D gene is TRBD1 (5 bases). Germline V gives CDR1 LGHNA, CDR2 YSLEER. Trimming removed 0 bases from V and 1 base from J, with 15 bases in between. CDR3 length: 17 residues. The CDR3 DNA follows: TGCGCCAGCAGCCAAGATCAGGGTAAAGGAGGGAACACTGAAGCTTTCTTT. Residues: CASSQDQGKGGNTEAFF.

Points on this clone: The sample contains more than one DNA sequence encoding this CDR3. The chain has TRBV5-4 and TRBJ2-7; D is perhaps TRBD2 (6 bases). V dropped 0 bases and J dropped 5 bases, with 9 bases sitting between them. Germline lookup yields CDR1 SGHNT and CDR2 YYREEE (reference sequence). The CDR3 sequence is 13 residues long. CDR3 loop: CASSLAGGDEQYF. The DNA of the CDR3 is TGTGCCAGCAGCTTGGCCGGAGGGGACGAGCAGTACTTC. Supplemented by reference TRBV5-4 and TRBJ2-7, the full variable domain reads ETGVTQSPTHLIKTRGQQVTLRCSSQSGHNTVSWYQQALGQGPQFIFQYYREEENGRGNFPPRFSGLQFPNYSSELNVNALELDDSALYLCASSLAGGDEQYFGPGTRLTVT.

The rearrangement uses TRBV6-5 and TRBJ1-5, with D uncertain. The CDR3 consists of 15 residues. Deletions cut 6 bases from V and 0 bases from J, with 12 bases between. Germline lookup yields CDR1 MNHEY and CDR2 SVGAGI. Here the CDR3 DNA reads TGTGCCAGCAGCCCAGATGGGGATAGCAATCAGCCCCAGCATTTT. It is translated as CASSPDGDSNQPQHF.

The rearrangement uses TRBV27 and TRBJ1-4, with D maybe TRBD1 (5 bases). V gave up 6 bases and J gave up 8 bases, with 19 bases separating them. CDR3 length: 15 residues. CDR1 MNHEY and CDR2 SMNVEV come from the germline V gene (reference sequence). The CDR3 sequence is CASRRRGLWEEKLFF. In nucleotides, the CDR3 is TGTGCCAGCAGACGGAGGGGTCTCTGGGAAGAAAAACTGTTTTTT.

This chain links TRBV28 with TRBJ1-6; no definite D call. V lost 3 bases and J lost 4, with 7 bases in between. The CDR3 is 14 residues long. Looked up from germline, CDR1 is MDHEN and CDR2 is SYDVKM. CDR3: CASSFAEYNSPLHF. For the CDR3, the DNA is TGTGCCAGCAGTTTTGCTGAGTATAATTCACCCCTCCACTTT.

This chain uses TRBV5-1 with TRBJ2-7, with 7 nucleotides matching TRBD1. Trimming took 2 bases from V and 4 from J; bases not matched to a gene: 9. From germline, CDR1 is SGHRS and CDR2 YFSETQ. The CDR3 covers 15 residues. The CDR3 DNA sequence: TGCGCCAGCAGCTTTTCAGGGGGTAAGGGGTACGAGCAGTACTTC. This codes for CASSFSGGKGYEQYF.

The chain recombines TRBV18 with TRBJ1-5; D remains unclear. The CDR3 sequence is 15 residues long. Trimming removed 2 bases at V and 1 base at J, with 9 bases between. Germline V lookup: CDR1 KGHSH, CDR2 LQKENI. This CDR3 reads CASSPSTASNQPQHF. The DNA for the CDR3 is TGTGCCAGCTCACCAAGCACAGCAAGCAATCAGCCCCAGCATTTT.

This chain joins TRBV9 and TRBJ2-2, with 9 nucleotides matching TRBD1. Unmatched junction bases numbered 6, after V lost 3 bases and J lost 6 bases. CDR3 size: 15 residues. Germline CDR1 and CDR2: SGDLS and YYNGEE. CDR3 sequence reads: CASSARQGGSGELFF. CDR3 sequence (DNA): TGTGCCAGCAGCGCCCGACAGGGGGGATCCGGGGAGCTGTTTTTT.

The CDR3 is CSARDIRNAFF. In DNA, the CDR3 is TGCAGTGCTAGAGATATCCGTAACGCTTTCTTT. The chain links TRBV20-1 to TRBJ1-1; D gene unclear. The CDR3 runs 11 residues. Germline lookup yields CDR1 DFQATT and CDR2 SNEGSKA (reference sequence). The germline V and J ends were trimmed by 0 bases and 11 bases, with 10 bases remaining between them.

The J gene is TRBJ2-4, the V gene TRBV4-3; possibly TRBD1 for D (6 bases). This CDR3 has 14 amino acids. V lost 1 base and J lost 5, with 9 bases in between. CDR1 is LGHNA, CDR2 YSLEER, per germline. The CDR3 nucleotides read TGCGCCAGCAGCCAAGGGGGGCCTCAAAACATTCAGTACTTC. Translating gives CASSQGGPQNIQYF.

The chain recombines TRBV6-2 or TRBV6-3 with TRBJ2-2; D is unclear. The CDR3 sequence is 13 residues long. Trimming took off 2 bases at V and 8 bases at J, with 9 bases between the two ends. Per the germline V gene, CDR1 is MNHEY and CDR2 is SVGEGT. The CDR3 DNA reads TGTGCCAGCAGTTACGGGCGAGCTGGGGAGCTGTTTTTT. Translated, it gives CASSYGRAGELFF.

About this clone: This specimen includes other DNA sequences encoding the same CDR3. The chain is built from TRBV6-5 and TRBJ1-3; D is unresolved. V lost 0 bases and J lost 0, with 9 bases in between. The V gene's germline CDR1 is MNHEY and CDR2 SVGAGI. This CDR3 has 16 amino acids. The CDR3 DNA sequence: TGTGCCAGCAGTTACTCTGCCGGCTACTCTGGAAACACCATATATTTT. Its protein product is CASSYSAGYSGNTIYF.

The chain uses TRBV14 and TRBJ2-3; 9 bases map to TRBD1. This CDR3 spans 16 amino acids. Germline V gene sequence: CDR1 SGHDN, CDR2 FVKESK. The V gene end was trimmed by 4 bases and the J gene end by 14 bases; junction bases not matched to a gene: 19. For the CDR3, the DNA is TGTGCCAGCAGCCGACTTATCTACCGACAGGGGGAGATAACGTATTTT. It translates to CASSRLIYRQGEITYF. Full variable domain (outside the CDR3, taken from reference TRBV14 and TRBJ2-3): EAGVTQFPSHSVIEKGQTVTLRCDPISGHDNLYWYRRVMGKEIKFLLHFVKESKQDESGMPNNRFLAERTGGTYSTLKVQPAELEDSGVYFCASSRLIYRQGEITYFGPGTRLTVL.

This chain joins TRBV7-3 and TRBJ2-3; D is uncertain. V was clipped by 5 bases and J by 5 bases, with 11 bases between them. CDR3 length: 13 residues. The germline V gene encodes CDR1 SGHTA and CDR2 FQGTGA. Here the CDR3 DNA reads TGTGCCAGCAGCCCCACTGGGCTAGATACGCAGTATTTT. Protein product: CASSPTGLDTQYF.

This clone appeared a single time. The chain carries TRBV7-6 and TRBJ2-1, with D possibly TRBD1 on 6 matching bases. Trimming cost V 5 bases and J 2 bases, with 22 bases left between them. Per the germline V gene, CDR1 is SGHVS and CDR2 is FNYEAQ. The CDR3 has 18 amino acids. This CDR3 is CASSPRATDRLAYNEQFF. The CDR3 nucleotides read TGTGCCAGCAGCCCCAGAGCGACAGACAGGTTGGCCTACAATGAGCAGTTCTTC.

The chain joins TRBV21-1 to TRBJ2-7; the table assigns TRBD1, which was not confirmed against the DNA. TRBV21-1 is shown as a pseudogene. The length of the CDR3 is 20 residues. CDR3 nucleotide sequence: TGTGCCAGCAGCCGCCTCGACAGGATCACCCTACCCCTGCTGGCCTACGAGCAGTACTTC. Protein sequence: CASSRLDRITLPLLAYEQYF.

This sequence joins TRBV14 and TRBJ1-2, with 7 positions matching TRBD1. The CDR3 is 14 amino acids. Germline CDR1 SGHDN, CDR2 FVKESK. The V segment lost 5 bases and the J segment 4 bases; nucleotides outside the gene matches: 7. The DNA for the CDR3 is TGTGCCAGCAGCACATACAGGGGCGGCTATGGCTACACCTTC. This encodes CASSTYRGGYGYTF.

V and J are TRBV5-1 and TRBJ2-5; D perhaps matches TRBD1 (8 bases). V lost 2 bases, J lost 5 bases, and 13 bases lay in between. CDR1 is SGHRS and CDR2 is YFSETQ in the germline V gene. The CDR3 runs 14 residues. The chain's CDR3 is CASSFGQGGETQYF. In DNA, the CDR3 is TGCGCCAGCAGCTTTGGACAGGGAGGGGAGACCCAGTACTTC.

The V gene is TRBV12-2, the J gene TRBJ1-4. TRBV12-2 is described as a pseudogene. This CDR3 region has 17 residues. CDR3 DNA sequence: TGTGCAAGTCGCTTAGCGGAGGGGAGAGCAACTAATGAAAAACTGTTTTTT. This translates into CASRLAEGRATNEKLFF.

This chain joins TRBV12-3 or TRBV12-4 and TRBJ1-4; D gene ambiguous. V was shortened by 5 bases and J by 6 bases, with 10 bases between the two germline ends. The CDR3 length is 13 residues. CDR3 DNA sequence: TGTGCCAGCAGTCTAAGAGCCTATGAAAAACTGTTTTTT. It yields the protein CASSLRAYEKLFF.

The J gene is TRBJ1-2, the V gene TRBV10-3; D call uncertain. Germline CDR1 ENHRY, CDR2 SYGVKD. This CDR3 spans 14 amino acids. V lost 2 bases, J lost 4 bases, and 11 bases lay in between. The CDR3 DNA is TGTGCCATCAGTGAGGACCCGAACAGCTATGGCTACACCTTC. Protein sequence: CAISEDPNSYGYTF.

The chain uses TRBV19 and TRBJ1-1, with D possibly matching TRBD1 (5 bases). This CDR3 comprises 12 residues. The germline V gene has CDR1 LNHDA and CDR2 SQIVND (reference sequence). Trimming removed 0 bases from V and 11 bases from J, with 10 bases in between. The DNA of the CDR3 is TGTGCCAGTAGTATAGAGCCGGGGCGGGCTTTCTTT. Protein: CASSIEPGRAFF.

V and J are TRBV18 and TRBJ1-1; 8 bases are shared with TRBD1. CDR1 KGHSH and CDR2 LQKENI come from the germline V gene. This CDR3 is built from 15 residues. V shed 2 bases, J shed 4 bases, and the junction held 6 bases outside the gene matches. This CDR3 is CASSPRTGMVTEAFF. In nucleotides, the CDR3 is TGTGCCAGCTCACCAAGGACAGGGATGGTCACTGAAGCTTTCTTT. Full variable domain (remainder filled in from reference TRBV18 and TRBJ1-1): NAGVMQNPRHLVRRRGQEARLRCSPMKGHSHVYWYRQLPEEGLKFMVYLQKENIIDESGMPKERFSAEFPKEGPSILRIQQVVRGDSAAYFCASSPRTGMVTEAFFGQGTRLTVV.